This T cell receptor beta chain comes out of a study of CD8 T cells in ankylosing spondylitis. Study-wide results and caveats: Blood from ankylosing spondylitis patients appeared to carry a characteristic roughly 8-variant TCR beta motif.

Points on this clonotype: Its antigen is unidentified.

TCRdb re-derived calls from the 5' RACE reads in MiXCR, one entry per CDR3 protein. This table has some 800,000 distinct CDR3 sequences, approximately 12% appearing once. V lost 5 bases, J lost 8 bases, and 10 bases stayed unmatched. CDR1 is SQVTM and CDR2 is ANQGSEA in the germline V gene. The length of the CDR3 is 14 residues. This chain links TRBV29-1 with TRBJ2-1; 9 positions agree with TRBD1. This sequence originates from a male donor with ankylosing spondylitis. Sequencing was performed on blood, either unsorted or a sorted T cell fraction (not recorded which). The CDR3: CSVLGDREVHEQFF. The CDR3 coding sequence is TGCAGCGTTTTAGGGGACAGGGAGGTCCATGAGCAGTTCTTC.